These 24 T cell receptor beta chains were all obtained from the same sample, sequenced in a study of T cells in Graves' hyperthyroidism and ophthalmopathy. It was RNA transcripts that yielded the amplified TCR beta CDR3 regions. HTBI primers were employed in a first-round RT-PCR of the TCR CDR3. TCRdb re-derived calls from the multiplex PCR reads in MiXCR, one entry per CDR3 protein. The sample lists over 450,000 distinct CDR3 sequences, roughly 18% occurring once. Sequencing was performed on blood. The origin of the receptors is a woman between 18 and 30 years old with Graves' ophthalmopathy.

This clonotype was picked up many times. This rearrangement joins TRBV3-1 to TRBJ2-1; D possibly uses TRBD1 or TRBD2 (6 bases each). Between the trimmed V and J ends, which lost 0 bases and 8 bases, there was a span of 14 bases. This CDR3 has 15 amino acids. Germline CDR1 reads LGHDT; CDR2 reads YNNKEL (reference sequence). The CDR3 reads CASSQELSRGDEQFF. CDR3 nucleotides: TGTGCCAGCAGCCAAGAGTTGAGTAGGGGGGATGAGCAGTTCTTC.

This clonotype has a handful of counts. This rearrangement joins TRBV12-3 or TRBV12-4 to TRBJ2-2, with TRBD1 matching over 10 bases. The junction had 4 bases not matched to a gene; V was cut back by 3 bases and J by 0 bases. The CDR3 has 17 amino acids. DNA for the CDR3: TGTGCCAGCAGTTTTCGACAGGGGGCGACGAACACCGGGGAGCTGTTTTTT. As protein: CASSFRQGATNTGELFF.

The chain has TRBV7-8 and TRBJ1-1; D unclear. Between the trimmed V and J ends, which lost 0 bases and 1 base, there was a span of 6 bases. The CDR3 runs 14 residues. Germline assignment: CDR1 SGHVS and CDR2 FQNEAQ. DNA of the CDR3: TGTGCCAGCAGCTTAGCACCGAAGAACACTGAAGCTTTCTTT. The encoded protein is CASSLAPKNTEAFF. Variable domain in full (rest from reference TRBV7-8 and TRBJ1-1): GAGVSQSPRYKVAKRGQDVALRCDPISGHVSLFWYQQALGQGPEFLTYFQNEAQLDKSGLPSDRFFAERPEGSVSTLKIQRTQQEDSAVYLCASSLAPKNTEAFFGQGTRLTVV.

As to this clonotype: A single base separates this from a much larger clone, so it may be a read error. The chain is built from TRBV18 and TRBJ1-1, with TRBD1 identical over 10 bases. Trimming at V came to 5 bases and at J to 1 base, leaving 7 bases not matched to a gene. CDR1 is KGHSH and CDR2 is LQKENI in the germline V gene. This CDR3 has 16 amino acids. The CDR3 DNA reads as TGTGCCAGCTCAACCGGACAGGGGGAGGGGAACACTGAAGCTTTCTTT. Residues: CASSTGQGEGNTEAFF. Based on the CDR3 plus reference TRBV18 and TRBJ1-1, the full variable domain is NAGVMQNPRHLVRRRGQEARLRCSPMKGHSHVYWYRQLPEEGLKFMVYLQKENIIDESGMPKERFSAEFPKEGPSILRIQQVVRGDSAAYFCASSTGQGEGNTEAFFGQGTRLTVV.

This clonotype was seen many times. The chain combines TRBV30 with TRBJ1-4; a possible D gene is TRBD1 (5 bases). Deletions cut 3 bases from V and 8 bases from J, with 22 bases between. Germline values: CDR1 GTSNPN, CDR2 SVGIG (reference sequence). The CDR3 totals 16 residues. In DNA form, the CDR3 reads TGTGCCTGGAGCAACGCACCGGGGGGGTGGAGCGAAAAACTGTTTTTT. Its translation is CAWSNAPGGWSEKLFF. Full variable domain (rest looked up from reference TRBV30 and TRBJ1-4): SQTIHQWPATLVQPVGSPLSLECTVEGTSNPNLYWYRQAAGRGLQLLFYSVGIGQISSEVPQNLSASRPQDRQFILSSKKLLLSDSGFYLCAWSNAPGGWSEKLFFGSGTQLSVL.

This clonotype was detected ten times or more. The V and J genes are TRBV11-2 and TRBJ2-1; 10 bases align to TRBD2. Germline trimming cut 0 bases from V and 9 bases from J; bases unmatched to any gene: 11. CDR1 and CDR2 from the germline V gene are SGHAT and FQNNGV. The CDR3 spans 17 residues. The CDR3 here is CASSLDQQLAGVIEQFF. DNA for the CDR3: TGTGCCAGCAGCTTAGATCAACAGCTAGCGGGAGTTATTGAGCAGTTCTTC.

CDR3 sequence: CASSVAGLNSPLHF. CDR3 DNA sequence: TGTGCCAGCAGCGTAGCAGGGCTGAATTCACCCCTCCACTTT. The V and J genes are TRBV9 and TRBJ1-6, with D possibly matching TRBD1 (5 bases). Trimming left V 0 bases short and J 7 bases short, with 8 bases between. This CDR3 is built from 14 residues. The germline V gene has CDR1 SGDLS and CDR2 YYNGEE.

This clonotype was observed at least ten times. The V call is TRBV30, the J call TRBJ1-1; D perhaps matches TRBD1 (5 bases). The CDR3 length is 11 residues. V gave up 1 base and J gave up 7 bases, with 7 bases separating them. The germline gives CDR1 GTSNPN, CDR2 SVGIG (reference sequence). In DNA form, the CDR3 reads TGTGCCTGGAGTGGACAGATTGAAGCTTTCTTT. This codes for CAWSGQIEAFF.

The rearrangement links TRBV24-1 to TRBJ1-1, with a possible D match to TRBD1 (6 bases). Trimming shortened V by 4 bases and J by 1 base, and 12 bases separated the two germline ends. CDR1 is KGHDR, CDR2 SFDVKD, per germline. CDR3 length: 15 residues. The DNA of the CDR3 is TGTGCCACCAGTGACCCGAGGGGGGAGAACACTGAAGCTTTCTTT. Amino acid sequence: CATSDPRGENTEAFF.

This sequence joins TRBV7-9 and TRBJ1-4; no reliable D call. This CDR3 contains 15 residues. V shed 1 base and J shed 5 bases, with 11 bases lying between them. From germline, CDR1 is SEHNR and CDR2 FQNEAQ (reference sequence). The CDR3 DNA is TGTGCCAGCAGCTTAGTTCGGCGCGTCAATGAAAAACTGTTTTTT. Protein: CASSLVRRVNEKLFF.

The chain combines TRBV20-1 with TRBJ2-7; TRBD2 matches 13 bases. The CDR3 totals 15 residues. With 3 bases clipped from V and 2 bases from J, the junction kept 4 bases outside the gene matches. Germline CDR1 and CDR2: DFQATT and SNEGSKA (reference sequence). CDR3 protein: CSASGLAGATYEQYF. The CDR3 coding sequence is TGCAGTGCTAGCGGACTAGCGGGAGCAACCTACGAGCAGTACTTC.

The table lists this clonotype with many counts. The chain recombines TRBV28 with TRBJ1-2; TRBD1 might be the D (5 bases). Between the trimmed V and J ends, which lost 3 bases and 2 bases, there was a span of 10 bases. This CDR3 has 14 amino acids. CDR1 and CDR2 (germline): MDHEN, SYDVKM. CDR3 residues: CASSLGVRNYGYTF. The DNA of the CDR3 is TGTGCCAGCAGTTTGGGGGTTAGGAACTATGGCTACACCTTC.

This chain connects TRBV6-1 to TRBJ2-7; D ambiguous. Trimming shortened V by 5 bases and J by 2 bases, and 13 bases separated the two germline ends. CDR3 length: 14 residues. Germline V gene lookup returns CDR1 MNHNS and CDR2 SASEGT. CDR3 bases: TGTGCCAGCAGTAATTCGGACGGTCCCTACGAGCAGTACTTC. It translates to CASSNSDGPYEQYF.

This clonotype was observed many times. The chain couples TRBV20-1 to TRBJ2-1; D gene uncertain. Germline values: CDR1 DFQATT, CDR2 SNEGSKA (reference sequence). This CDR3 is 15 amino acids long. Trimming stripped 0 bases from V and 4 bases from J, with 13 bases between. The CDR3 DNA sequence: TGCAGTGCTAGAGACGGCCGGGCGGTATACAATGAGCAGTTCTTC. It yields the protein CSARDGRAVYNEQFF.

V usage is TRBV10-3 and J usage is TRBJ1-1, with D possibly being TRBD1 (5 bases). V lost 4 bases and J lost 7, with 13 bases in between. This CDR3 has 13 residues. CDR1 is ENHRY and CDR2 is SYGVKD in the germline V gene. In DNA, the CDR3 is TGTGCCATCAGTGGGGACGGCCGGGATGAAGCTTTCTTT. The encoded protein is CAISGDGRDEAFF.

There are many counts of this clonotype. This sequence joins TRBV28 and TRBJ1-5, with TRBD1 as a possible D gene (6 bases). CDR3 size: 14 residues. CDR1 and CDR2 from the germline V gene are MDHEN and SYDVKM. V was trimmed by 6 bases and J by 4 bases, leaving 13 bases between them. CDR3 region: CASRLFQGNQPQHF. The DNA of the CDR3 is TGTGCCAGCAGACTCTTTCAGGGGAATCAGCCCCAGCATTTT.

This clonotype came up many times. This chain joins TRBV5-1 and TRBJ2-7, with TRBD1 matching 9 bases. V was clipped by 3 bases and J by 4 bases; unmatched bases: 8. This CDR3 has 15 amino acids. Looked up from germline, CDR1 is SGHRS and CDR2 is YFSETQ. DNA of the CDR3: TGCGCCAGCAGCTCGTGGACAGGGGCAGGTTACGAGCAGTACTTC. It yields the protein CASSSWTGAGYEQYF. Supplemented by reference TRBV5-1 and TRBJ2-7, the full variable domain reads KAGVTQTPRYLIKTRGQQVTLSCSPISGHRSVSWYQQTPGQGLQFLFEYFSETQRNKGNFPGRFSGRQFSNSRSEMNVSTLELGDSALYLCASSSWTGAGYEQYFGPGTRLTVT.

This clonotype was seen ten or more times. The chain is built from TRBV30 and TRBJ1-2, with TRBD1 matching 11 bases. CDR3 size: 14 residues. Germline loops: CDR1 GTSNPN, CDR2 SVGIG (reference sequence). The V and J ends lost 3 bases and 3 bases, in that order; junction bases with no gene match: 3. In nucleotides, the CDR3 is TGTGCCTGGAGGGGGGACAGGGGGGACTATGGCTACACCTTC. The encoded protein is CAWRGDRGDYGYTF.

In its sample, this clonotype was seen a few times. The CDR3 sequence is CASSLFQGTGANVLTF. The CDR3 nucleotides read TGCGCCAGCAGCCTCTTCCAGGGTACTGGGGCCAACGTCCTGACTTTC. V and J are TRBV4-1 and TRBJ2-6; TRBD1 might be the D (5 bases). Trimming took 4 bases from V and 2 from J, leaving 12 bases between them. This CDR3 contains 16 residues. CDR1 MGHRA and CDR2 YSYEKL come from the germline V gene.

The rearrangement uses TRBV19 and TRBJ2-3; D is unclear. V shed 1 base and J shed 2 bases, with 16 bases lying between them. The germline V gene has CDR1 LNHDA and CDR2 SQIVND (reference sequence). This CDR3 is 17 amino acids long. This chain's CDR3 is CASSIGVGFPSTDTQYF. The DNA for the CDR3 is TGTGCCAGTAGTATAGGCGTAGGCTTCCCATCCACAGATACGCAGTATTTT.

CDR3 amino acids: CASSPWTGNTGELFF. The CDR3 nucleotides read TGTGCCAGCAGTCCCTGGACAGGCAACACCGGGGAGCTGTTTTTT. The rearrangement joins TRBV6-1 to TRBJ2-2; 7 bases are a match to TRBD1. Per the germline V gene, CDR1 is MNHNS and CDR2 is SASEGT. The CDR3 has 15 residues. Trimming took 5 bases from V and 2 from J; bases not matched to a gene: 5.

This clonotype was seen ten or more times. J is TRBJ2-7 and V is TRBV10-2; 8 positions agree with TRBD1. The length of the CDR3 is 14 residues. With V trimmed by 7 bases and J by 5 bases, 10 bases remained unmatched. CDR1 WSHSY and CDR2 SAAADI come from the germline V gene. CDR3 DNA: TGCGCCAGCATGACCGGACAGGGAGTCGACGAGCAGTACTTC. Its protein product is CASMTGQGVDEQYF.

The rearrangement uses TRBV3-1 and TRBJ2-7; D is perhaps TRBD1 (5 bases). The germline CDR1 and CDR2 sequences are LGHDT and YNNKEL (reference sequence). The CDR3 sequence is 16 residues long. V shed 5 bases and J shed 3 bases, with 20 bases lying between them. This chain's CDR3 is CASSAGWGFFNYEQYF. CDR3 bases: TGTGCCAGCAGCGCAGGGTGGGGCTTCTTCAACTACGAGCAGTACTTC.

This clonotype was counted between two and nine times. This rearrangement joins TRBV5-1 to TRBJ1-1; the D gene is possibly TRBD1 (5 bases). Trimming pared 0 bases from V and 8 bases from J, leaving 14 bases between. Germline-derived CDR1 and CDR2 are SGHRS and YFSETQ. The CDR3 contains 14 residues. The CDR3 DNA follows: TGCGCCAGCAGCTTGGAACTTTCGGGACTCGAAGCTTTCTTT. As protein: CASSLELSGLEAFF.